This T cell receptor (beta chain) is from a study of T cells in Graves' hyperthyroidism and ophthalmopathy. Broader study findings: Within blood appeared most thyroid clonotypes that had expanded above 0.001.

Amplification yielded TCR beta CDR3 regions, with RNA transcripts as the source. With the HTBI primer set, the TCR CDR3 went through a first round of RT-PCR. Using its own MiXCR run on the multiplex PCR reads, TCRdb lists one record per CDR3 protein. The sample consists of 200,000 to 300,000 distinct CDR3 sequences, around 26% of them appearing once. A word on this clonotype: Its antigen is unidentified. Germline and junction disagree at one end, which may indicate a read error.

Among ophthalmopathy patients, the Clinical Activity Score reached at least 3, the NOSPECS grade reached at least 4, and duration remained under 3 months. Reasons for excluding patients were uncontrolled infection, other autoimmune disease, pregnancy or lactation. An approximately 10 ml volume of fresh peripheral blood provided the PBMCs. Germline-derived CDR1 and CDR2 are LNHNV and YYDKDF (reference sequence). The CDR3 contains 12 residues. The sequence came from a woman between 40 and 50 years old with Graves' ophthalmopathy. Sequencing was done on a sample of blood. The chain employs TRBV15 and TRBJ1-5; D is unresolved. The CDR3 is CATIRDGQPQLF. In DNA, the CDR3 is TGTGCCACCATCAGAGACGGGCAGCCCCAGCTTTTT.